The 15 T cell receptor beta chains reported below all come from one sample, sequenced in a study of vaccination and CD4 T cells after COVID-19. Researchers used the Oncomine TCR Beta short-read assay to sequence DNA from cultured CD4+ T cells. TCRdb passed the PCR reads through MiXCR, listing each CDR3 protein once. The table lists approximately 19,000 distinct CDR3 sequences, around two fifths of them singletons. Regarding treatment: 10-day PBMC culture with coronavirus spike peptide pools or control peptides (ViraFEST assay). These TCRs' antigens remain unknown. Specimen: CD4+ T cells from blood, cultured in vitro. The receptor source for this set is a human donor who had recovered from COVID-19.

This clonotype showed up just a few times. This rearrangement joins TRBV7-2 to TRBJ2-7; 8 bases map to TRBD2. V was pared by 1 base and J by 4 bases, with 6 bases of the junction left unmatched. Germline CDR1 reads SGHTA; CDR2 reads FQGNSA. CDR3 length equals 15 residues. CDR3 sequence: CASSLVAGGLYEQYF. The DNA for the CDR3 is TGTGCCAGCAGCTTAGTTGCGGGAGGTTTATACGAGCAGTACTTC.

J is TRBJ2-3 and V is TRBV20-1, with no clear D. Germline CDR1 reads DFQATT; CDR2 reads SNEGSKA (reference sequence). The ends were cut back, 1 base at V and 1 base at J, with 6 bases in the middle. This CDR3 region has 13 residues. The CDR3 DNA is TGCAGTGCTAGAGTGGGCCGCACAGATACGCAGTATTTT. Translating it yields CSARVGRTDTQYF.

This clonotype was observed a single time. The chain recombines TRBV4-1 with TRBJ2-1; 10 positions agree with TRBD2. Germline lookup yields CDR1 MGHRA and CDR2 YSYEKL. V lost 1 base and J lost 6; bases outside the gene matches: 6. This CDR3 is built from 16 residues. The CDR3 spells CASSQAVAGGANEQFF. For the CDR3, the DNA is TGCGCCAGCAGCCAAGCCGTAGCGGGGGGCGCCAATGAGCAGTTCTTC.

The chain recombines TRBV6-5 with TRBJ1-6; no clear D gene. In germline, CDR1 is MNHEY, CDR2 SVGAGI. Trimming left V 1 base short and J 7 bases short, with 2 bases between. The CDR3 is made up of 12 amino acids. CDR3 region: CASSYLNSPLHF. CDR3 bases: TGTGCCAGCAGTTACTTAAATTCACCCCTCCACTTT.

The rearrangement uses TRBV9 and TRBJ1-2; 7 bases align to TRBD1. The CDR3 runs 16 residues. The germline V gene has CDR1 SGDLS and CDR2 YYNGEE. V was clipped by 0 bases and J by 4 bases; unmatched bases: 9. CDR3 in amino acids: CASSVGGADRVYGYTF. The CDR3 DNA sequence: TGTGCCAGCAGCGTAGGAGGGGCAGACAGGGTCTATGGCTACACCTTC.

This clonotype turned up a few times. J is TRBJ2-5 and V is TRBV20-1; 8 positions match TRBD2. With 3 bases clipped from V and 2 bases from J, the junction kept 8 bases outside the gene matches. Per germline, CDR1 DFQATT and CDR2 SNEGSKA (reference sequence). The CDR3 is made up of 15 amino acids. CDR3 loop: CSARRRSGRQETQYF. The CDR3 DNA follows: TGCAGTGCTAGGCGGCGAAGCGGGAGACAAGAGACCCAGTACTTC.

Only a few counts were recorded for this clonotype. V gene TRBV12-3 or TRBV12-4 combines with J gene TRBJ1-5; maybe TRBD1 (5 bases). V lost 6 bases to trimming and J lost 0 bases, with 15 bases between them. The CDR3 is 16 residues long. CDR3 amino acids: CASSRGGANSNQPQHF. The CDR3 coding sequence is TGTGCCAGCAGCCGCGGGGGAGCAAATAGCAATCAGCCCCAGCATTTT.

The V and J genes are TRBV7-9 and TRBJ2-2; 7 bases agree with TRBD1. The CDR3 sequence is 18 residues long. V gave up 4 bases and J gave up 0 bases; unmatched junction bases: 11. Germline CDR1 SEHNR, CDR2 FQNEAQ (reference sequence). CDR3 nucleotide sequence: TGTGCCAGCAGCTCCCGGACAGGTCGGGCGGCGAACACCGGGGAGCTGTTTTTT. Its translation is CASSSRTGRAANTGELFF.

This clonotype has more than one count but fewer than ten. The rearrangement links TRBV20-1 to TRBJ2-1; D is perhaps TRBD2 (5 bases). V was shortened by 3 bases and J by 0 bases, with 12 bases between the two germline ends. Germline CDR1 is DFQATT and CDR2 is SNEGSKA (reference sequence). The CDR3 consists of 15 residues. The DNA for the CDR3 is TGCAGTGCTAGGGAGGAGGCCCGCTCCTACAATGAGCAGTTCTTC. The encoded protein is CSAREEARSYNEQFF.

The rearrangement uses TRBV11-2 and TRBJ2-2; either TRBD1 or TRBD2 may supply D (5 bases each). The V and J ends lost 5 bases and 0 bases respectively, with 13 bases between them. Germline V CDR1 and CDR2: SGHAT, FQNNGV. The CDR3 length is 16 residues. The CDR3 sequence is CASSPWLGANTGELFF. The CDR3 nucleotides are TGTGCCAGCAGCCCCTGGCTGGGGGCGAACACCGGGGAGCTGTTTTTT.

The rearrangement links TRBV12-3 or TRBV12-4 to TRBJ1-2; 8 bases align to TRBD1. The ends lost 6 bases at V and 7 bases at J; junction bases unmatched: 7. The CDR3 is 13 amino acids. The CDR3 bases are TGTGCCAGCAGGCCTCAGGGGGCGGGTGGCTACACCTTC. Amino acids: CASRPQGAGGYTF.

The chain couples TRBV28 to TRBJ1-1, with D possibly being TRBD1 (5 bases). The CDR3 totals 12 residues. V lost 5 bases to trimming and J lost 4 bases, with 8 bases between them. CDR1 is MDHEN, CDR2 SYDVKM, per germline. Here the CDR3 DNA reads TGTGCCAGCAGTATACAGGCCACTGAAGCTTTCTTT. Translated, it gives CASSIQATEAFF.

The V call is TRBV7-3, the J call TRBJ1-5; weak D call: TRBD1 (6 bases). V gave up 5 bases and J gave up 5 bases, with 13 bases separating them. Looked up from germline, CDR1 is SGHTA and CDR2 is FQGTGA. The CDR3 contains 14 residues. DNA for the CDR3: TGTGCCAGCAGCCCCGACAGGAATTATCAGCCCCAGCATTTT. This codes for CASSPDRNYQPQHF.

In this sample, this clonotype turned up a few times. This chain links TRBV24-1 with TRBJ1-2; TRBD1 matches at 8 bases. The germline gives CDR1 KGHDR, CDR2 SFDVKD. The CDR3 length is 14 residues. V lost 4 bases and J lost 8; bases outside the gene matches: 8. CDR3: CATSESDRGDGYTF. The CDR3 coding sequence is TGTGCCACCAGTGAGTCCGACAGGGGCGACGGCTACACCTTC.

The chain recombines TRBV11-3 with TRBJ2-1, with D hard to call. Trimming cost V 0 bases and J 1 base, with 4 bases left between them. Germline CDR1 reads SGHNT; CDR2 reads YENEEA. CDR3 length: 14 residues. The chain's CDR3 is CASSLEGSYNEQFF. The CDR3 bases are TGTGCCAGCAGCTTAGAAGGGTCCTACAATGAGCAGTTCTTC.